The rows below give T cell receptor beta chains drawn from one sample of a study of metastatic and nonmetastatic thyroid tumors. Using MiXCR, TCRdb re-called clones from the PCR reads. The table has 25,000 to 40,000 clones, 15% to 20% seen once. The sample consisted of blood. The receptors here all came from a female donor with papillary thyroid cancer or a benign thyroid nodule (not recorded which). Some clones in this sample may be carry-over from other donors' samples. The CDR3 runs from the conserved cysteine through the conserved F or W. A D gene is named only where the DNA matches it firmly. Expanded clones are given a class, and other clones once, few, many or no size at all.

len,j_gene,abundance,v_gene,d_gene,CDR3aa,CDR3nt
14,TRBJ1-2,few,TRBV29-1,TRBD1,CSVGDRGRSDGYTF,TGCAGCGTCGGTGACAGGGGTCGGTCAGATGGCTACACCTTC
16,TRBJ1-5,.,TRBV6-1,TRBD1,CANIHGEGASSLPQHF,TGTGCCAACATCCACGGGGAGGGGGCTTCCTCGCTACCCCAGCATTTT
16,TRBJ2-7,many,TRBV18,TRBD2,CASSEIGGRTFYEQYF,TGTGCCAGCTCAGAAATTGGCGGGAGGACCTTCTACGAGCAGTACTTC
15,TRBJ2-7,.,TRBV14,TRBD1,CAISPGQAFSYEQYF,TGTGCCATCAGCCCGGGACAGGCCTTCTCCTACGAGCAGTACTTC
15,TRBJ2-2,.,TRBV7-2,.,CASSSRRYNTGELFF,TGTGCCAGCAGCAGCAGGAGGTACAACACCGGGGAGCTGTTTTTT
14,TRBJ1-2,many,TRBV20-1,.,CSARTFRENYGYTF,TGCAGTGCAAGGACATTCAGGGAGAACTATGGCTACACCTTC
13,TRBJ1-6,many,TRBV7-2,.,CASSQNHNSPLHF,TGTGCCAGCAGCCAGAATCATAATTCACCCCTCCACTTT
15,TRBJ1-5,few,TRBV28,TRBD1,CASSLGITGDQPQNF,TGTGCCAGCAGTTTAGGTATCACAGGGGATCAGCCCCAGAATTTT
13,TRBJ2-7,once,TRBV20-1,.,CSDSTAAAREQYF,TGCAGTGATAGTACCGCCGCGGCGAGGGAGCAGTACTTC
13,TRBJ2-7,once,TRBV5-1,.,CASSLMDAYEQYF,TGCGCCAGCAGCTTGATGGATGCCTACGAGCAGTACTTC
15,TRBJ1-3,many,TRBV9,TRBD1,CASSRGTASGNTIYF,TGTGCCAGCAGCAGAGGGACAGCGTCTGGAAACACCATATATTTT
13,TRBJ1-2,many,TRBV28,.,CASSPDINYGYTF,TGTGCCAGCAGCCCCGATATTAACTATGGCTACACCTTC
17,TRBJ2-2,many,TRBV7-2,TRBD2,CASSSRTSGPFTGELFF,TGTGCCAGCAGCTCGCGGACTAGCGGTCCATTCACCGGGGAGCTGTTTTTT
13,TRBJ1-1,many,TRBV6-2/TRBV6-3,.,CASSYAGNTEAFF,TGTGCCAGCAGTTACGCTGGGAACACTGAAGCTTTCTTT
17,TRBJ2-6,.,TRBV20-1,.,CSAIDTGRYSGANVLTF,TGCAGTGCTATTGATACAGGGCGGTACTCTGGGGCCAACGTCCTGACTTTC
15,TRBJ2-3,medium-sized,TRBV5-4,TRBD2,CASSFFGGRADTQYF,TGTGCCAGCAGCTTTTTCGGGGGGAGGGCAGATACGCAGTATTTT
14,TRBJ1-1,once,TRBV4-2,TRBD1,CASAGTGANTEAFF,TGTGCCAGCGCTGGGACAGGGGCGAACACTGAAGCTTTCTTT